Listed here are 17 T cell receptor beta chains from one sample, sequenced in a study of blood T cell repertoires in COVID-19. TCRdb keeps only in-frame clones here, not all; method: immunoSEQ multiplex PCR. This table holds about 160,000 clones, 80% to 90% found once. Material: PBMCs or T cells enriched from blood (not recorded which). These TCRs come from a woman in her fifties or sixties who had recovered from COVID-19.

This clone was recorded a few times. The rearrangement joins TRBV18 to TRBJ1-1, with 8 bases that match TRBD1. Unmatched junction bases numbered 8, after V lost 3 bases and J lost 5 bases. This CDR3 has 15 amino acids. The germline gives CDR1 KGHSH, CDR2 LQKENI. In nucleotides, the CDR3 is TGTGCCAGCTCACCCTGGACAGGGTCCCAAACTGAAGCTTTCTTT. This codes for CASSPWTGSQTEAFF.

The rearrangement links TRBV4-2 to TRBJ1-2; D ambiguous. V lost 0 bases to trimming and J lost 3 bases, with 8 bases between them. The germline gives CDR1 LGHNA, CDR2 YNFKEQ. The CDR3 length is 14 residues. The CDR3 nucleotides are TGTGCCAGCAGCCAAGAGCCGGGGTACTATGGCTACACCTTC. It is translated as CASSQEPGYYGYTF.

The V call is TRBV25-1, the J call TRBJ2-1, with D tentatively TRBD1 (5 bases). The germline V and J ends were trimmed by 4 bases and 5 bases, with 15 bases remaining between them. In germline, CDR1 is MGHDK, CDR2 SYGVNS. The CDR3 sequence is 15 residues long. The CDR3 DNA is TGTGCCAGCAGTGGGGCAGGGCTAGGGCACAATGAGCAGTTCTTC. Protein: CASSGAGLGHNEQFF.

The chain couples TRBV5-1 to TRBJ2-1; 8 bases fit TRBD2. This CDR3 region has 15 residues. With 6 bases clipped from V and 6 bases from J, the junction kept 11 bases outside the gene matches. Germline V gene lookup returns CDR1 SGHRS and CDR2 YFSETQ. In DNA form, the CDR3 reads TGCGCCAGCACCCCGGAGGGGCGGGAGGTCAATGAGCAGTTCTTC. It encodes CASTPEGREVNEQFF.

The chain links TRBV10-3 to TRBJ2-2; 11 bases line up with TRBD2. There are 18 residues in the CDR3. The germline gives CDR1 ENHRY, CDR2 SYGVKD. V gave up 5 bases and J gave up 0 bases; unmatched junction bases: 8. Here the CDR3 DNA reads TGTGCCATCAGTCGGCCTAGCGGGAGGATGACGAACACCGGGGAGCTGTTTTTT. Translated: CAISRPSGRMTNTGELFF.

The chain is built from TRBV21-1 and TRBJ2-2; the DNA was not used to check the table's D call, TRBD1. TRBV21-1 constitutes a pseudogene. This CDR3 comprises 20 residues. CDR3 DNA: TGTGCCAGCAGCGAAACTTATACAGGGGGCGGGCAAGGAAACACCGGGGAGCTGTTTTTT. It yields the protein CASSETYTGGGQGNTGELFF.

This rearrangement joins TRBV9 to TRBJ2-7; D possibly corresponds to TRBD1 (6 bases). Looked up from germline, CDR1 is SGDLS and CDR2 is YYNGEE. The V and J ends lost 2 bases and 2 bases respectively, with 14 bases between them. The length of the CDR3 is 15 residues. The CDR3 DNA reads as TGTGCCAGCAGCGTCGACCTACAGGGTACCTACGAGCAGTACTTC. This translates into CASSVDLQGTYEQYF. The whole variable domain, filled in from reference TRBV9 and TRBJ2-7, reads DSGVTQTPKHLITATGQRVTLRCSPRSGDLSVYWYQQSLDQGLQFLIQYYNGEERAKGNILERFSAQQFPDLHSELNLSSLELGDSALYFCASSVDLQGTYEQYFGPGTRLTVT.

The chain carries TRBV20-1 and TRBJ2-7; 7 bases agree with TRBD2. Germline V gene lookup returns CDR1 DFQATT and CDR2 SNEGSKA (reference sequence). CDR3 length equals 14 residues. V lost 3 bases, J lost 2 bases, and 7 bases stayed unmatched. CDR3 region: CSASPWRGTYEQYF. CDR3 sequence (DNA): TGCAGTGCTAGTCCCTGGCGGGGGACCTACGAGCAGTACTTC.

The J gene is TRBJ1-2, the V gene TRBV10-3; D remains ambiguous. Trimming pared 2 bases from V and 7 bases from J, leaving 17 bases between. Germline-derived CDR1 and CDR2 are ENHRY and SYGVKD. The CDR3 contains 15 residues. The CDR3 sequence is CAISEPSGMGSGYTF. In nucleotides, the CDR3 is TGTGCCATCAGTGAGCCGAGCGGCATGGGATCTGGCTACACCTTC.

The V and J genes are TRBV5-1 and TRBJ2-3, with 10 positions matching TRBD1. The CDR3 loop spans 16 amino acids. Trimming removed 4 bases from V and 2 bases from J; junction bases left unmatched: 7. Per the germline V gene, CDR1 is SGHRS and CDR2 is YFSETQ. The CDR3 bases are TGCGCCAGCAGCACCCGACAGGGGGCTACCACAGATACGCAGTATTTT. Translated: CASSTRQGATTDTQYF.

The rearrangement uses TRBV20-1 and TRBJ1-2, with TRBD1 as a possible D gene (6 bases). Trimming removed 3 bases at V and 0 bases at J, with 14 bases between. CDR1 is DFQATT and CDR2 is SNEGSKA in the germline V gene (reference sequence). The CDR3 has 15 residues. The CDR3 sequence: CSASVPQGTNYGYTF. For the CDR3, the DNA is TGCAGTGCTAGTGTTCCCCAGGGGACTAACTATGGCTACACCTTC.

The chain combines TRBV2 with TRBJ2-1, with 7 positions matching TRBD1. The CDR3 runs to 14 residues. Germline-derived CDR1 and CDR2 are SNHLY and FYNNEI. J gave up 4 bases and V 7 bases, and 7 bases lay outside the gene matches. As DNA, the CDR3 is TGTGCCAGCACCCTAGGACAGGAGTACAATGAGCAGTTCTTC. Translating gives CASTLGQEYNEQFF.

The gene calls are TRBV7-2 and TRBJ2-5; possible D gene TRBD2, 6 bases. The CDR3 is 15 amino acids. The germline CDR1 and CDR2 sequences are SGHTA and FQGNSA. V lost 2 bases, J lost 2 bases, and 12 bases lay in between. CDR3 coding DNA: TGTGCCAGCAGCTTAATGGGAGGCCAGCAAGAGACCCAGTACTTC. This translates into CASSLMGGQQETQYF.

V usage is TRBV7-2 and J usage is TRBJ2-3; TRBD2 matches 11 bases. The length of the CDR3 is 18 residues. V shed 1 base and J 0 bases; nucleotides not matched to a gene: 6. The germline CDR1 and CDR2 sequences are SGHTA and FQGNSA. In nucleotides, the CDR3 is TGTGCCAGCAGCTTAGGCCTAGCGGGGGGCGCTAGCACAGATACGCAGTATTTT. Translated, it gives CASSLGLAGGASTDTQYF.

The chain links TRBV27 to TRBJ2-7; 9 nucleotides match TRBD2. CDR3 size: 14 residues. Germline CDR1 reads MNHEY; CDR2 reads SMNVEV (reference sequence). V was pared by 6 bases and J by 3 bases, with 6 bases of the junction left unmatched. CDR3 coding DNA: TGTGCCAGCAGCGATAGCGGGAGAGTCTACGAGCAGTACTTC. It is translated as CASSDSGRVYEQYF.

The chain couples TRBV5-6 to TRBJ1-2; no clear D. Germline V gene data show CDR1 as SGHDT and CDR2 as YYEEEE. Between the trimmed V and J ends, which lost 0 bases and 4 bases, there was a span of 10 bases. The CDR3 is 14 amino acids. The CDR3 DNA reads as TGTGCCAGCAGCTTGGGACGGAGTCCCTATGGCTACACCTTC. Its protein is CASSLGRSPYGYTF.

The rearrangement links TRBV2 to TRBJ1-4; D is unresolved. The CDR3 length is 15 residues. The V end was cut by 6 bases, the J end by 0 bases, with 11 bases between. Looked up from germline, CDR1 is SNHLY and CDR2 is FYNNEI. The CDR3 DNA is TGTGCCAGCAGGTGGCGGCCAGCAACTAATGAAAAACTGTTTTTT. Amino acids: CASRWRPATNEKLFF.